This TCR beta chain was captured in a study of vaccination and CD4 T cells after COVID-19. Study summary: Samples taken post-COVID came a median about 98 days after diagnosis, ranging from 35 to 161. Regarding the study as a whole: Spike mono-reactivity held for 304 of 307 vaccine-specific clones in convalescent patients.

This clonotype was recorded a few times. Its target is not known. TCRdb re-derived calls from the PCR reads in MiXCR, one entry per CDR3 protein. The sample contains 15,000 to 20,000 distinct CDR3 sequences, about 60% of which appear only once. The CDR3 is 13 amino acids. The germline V and J ends were trimmed by 6 bases and 3 bases, with 11 bases remaining between them. CDR1 MNHNS and CDR2 SASEGT come from the germline V gene. J is TRBJ1-1 and V is TRBV6-1, with a possible D match to TRBD1 (6 bases). The sequence was collected from a human donor who had recovered from COVID-19. This sample comprised CD4+ T cells from blood, obtained after SARS-CoV-2 vaccination. The CDR3 DNA is TGTGCCAGCAGAAACAGGGAGGACACTGAAGCTTTCTTT. Its translation is CASRNREDTEAFF.